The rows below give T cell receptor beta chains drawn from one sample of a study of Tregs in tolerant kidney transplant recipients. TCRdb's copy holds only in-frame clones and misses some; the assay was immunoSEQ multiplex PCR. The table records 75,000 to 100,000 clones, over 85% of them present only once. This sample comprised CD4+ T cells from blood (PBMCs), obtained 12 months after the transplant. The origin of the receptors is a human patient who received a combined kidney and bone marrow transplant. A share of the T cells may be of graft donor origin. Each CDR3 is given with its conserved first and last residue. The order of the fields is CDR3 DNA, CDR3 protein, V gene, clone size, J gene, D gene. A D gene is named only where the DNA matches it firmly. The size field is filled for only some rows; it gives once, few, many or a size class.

TGTGCCAGCAGCTTCAGGGGACAGGGGTGGACTGAAGCTTTCTTT CASSFRGQGWTEAFF TRBV7-9 . TRBJ1-1 TRBD1
TGCGCCAGCAGCTTGGATGGGCTTTCGAGCTATGGCTACACCTTC CASSLDGLSSYGYTF TRBV5-1 . TRBJ1-2 .
TGCGCCAGCAGCTTGATGTCCGGACAAAATAATTCACCCCTCCACTTT CASSLMSGQNNSPLHF TRBV5-1 . TRBJ1-6 .
TGTGCCAGTAGTCCCCACTCACAGGGGGGGCCGGGGGAGCAGTACTTC CASSPHSQGGPGEQYF TRBV19 once TRBJ2-7 .
TGTGCCAGCCGACCACCGGGACAGGGTACCGTAGAACTGTTTTTT CASRPPGQGTVELFF TRBV19 . TRBJ1-4 TRBD1
TGTGCCAGCAGCTCTCGGACAGGGGACACCGGGGAGCTGTTTTTT CASSSRTGDTGELFF TRBV4-2 . TRBJ2-2 TRBD1
TGTGCCAGCAGTGAAACGAGTCCAGGGCGGGGAAACTATGGCTACACCTTC CASSETSPGRGNYGYTF TRBV6-1 . TRBJ1-2 .
TGTGCCAGCAGCTTGGGACAGGAAAATTCCCCCCTCCACTTT CASSLGQENSPLHF TRBV5-8 . TRBJ1-6 .
TGTGCCAGTAGTATGAGGGAAAACATTCAGTACTTC CASSMRENIQYF TRBV19 . TRBJ2-4 .
TGTGCCAGCAGTCAAAGAAGAGTAACCACTGAAGCTTTCTTT CASSQRRVTTEAFF TRBV6-5 . TRBJ1-1 .
TGTGCCAGTAGCCTGACAGATACGCAGTATTTT CASSLTDTQYF TRBV19 . TRBJ2-3 .
TGTGCCAGCAGCGCCCGCGCAGGGTCAGATACGCAGTATTTT CASSARAGSDTQYF TRBV11-3 once TRBJ2-3 .
TGTGCCAGCAGCCCGGGACAGGTTCAAGAGACCCAGTACTTC CASSPGQVQETQYF TRBV5-4 . TRBJ2-5 TRBD1
TGTGCCAGCAGCTTGGCCTGGCAGAAGAGGGTTAGGATGAACACTGAAGCTTTCTTT CASSLAWQKRVRMNTEAFF TRBV5-5 . TRBJ1-1 .
TGTGCCAGCAGCGAAACAGCTCTTTACAATGAGCAGTTCTTC CASSETALYNEQFF TRBV7-2 . TRBJ2-1 .
TGTGCCAGCAGCTTGGTATCCACTGGGGAGACTGAAGCTTTCTTT CASSLVSTGETEAFF TRBV5-6 . TRBJ1-1 .
TGTGCCAGCGAGAAAAAGGGGGGGCCAACCTACGAGCAGTACTTC CASEKKGGPTYEQYF TRBV2 . TRBJ2-7 .
TGTGCCAGCAGCCAAGTAGAAGGGGGCACAGATACGCAGTATTTT CASSQVEGGTDTQYF TRBV4-2 . TRBJ2-3 .
TGTGCCAGCAGCTTTATAGGGGACACTGAAGCTTTCTTT CASSFIGDTEAFF TRBV5-5 . TRBJ1-1 .
TGTGCCAGCAGTTACTCGCCTAGCGGGAGTTTCCACGAGCAGTACTTC CASSYSPSGSFHEQYF TRBV6-5 . TRBJ2-7 TRBD2
TGTGCCAGCAGTTCGGGACAGCCGTATAATTCACCCCTCCACTTT CASSSGQPYNSPLHF TRBV5-4 few TRBJ1-6 TRBD1
TGTGCCAGCAGCTTAGTTAGCGGGGGGCCCAATGAGCAGTTCTTC CASSLVSGGPNEQFF TRBV11-3 . TRBJ2-1 TRBD2
TGTGCCAGCAGCAAACAGGGTTTGAACACTGAAGCTTTCTTT CASSKQGLNTEAFF TRBV11-3 . TRBJ1-1 .
TGTGCCAGCAGCTTAGCCCCTAGGTTGTTGAATGAGCAGTTCTTC CASSLAPRLLNEQFF TRBV7-2 . TRBJ2-1 .
TGTGCCAGCAGCCGCACCCAGGACAGGCGGGCACCCCTCCACTTT CASSRTQDRRAPLHF TRBV7-2 . TRBJ1-6 TRBD1
TGCGCCAGCAGCTTGGACAGGGGAGGCCCCTTCTCCTACAATGAGCAGTTCTTC CASSLDRGGPFSYNEQFF TRBV5-1 . TRBJ2-1 .
TGCGCCAGCAGCCAAGATGCGTCGCGGGGTCTGGGTGAAAAACTGTTTTTT CASSQDASRGLGEKLFF TRBV4-1 . TRBJ1-4 .
TGTGCCAGCAGTGTCAGGAACACTGAAGCTTTCTTT CASSVRNTEAFF TRBV2 once TRBJ1-1 .
TGTGCCAGCTCGCTCGACAGGGGGCTGGGCTATGGCTACACCTTC CASSLDRGLGYGYTF TRBV18 . TRBJ1-2 TRBD1
TGTGCCAGCAGCTTAGTGGGGGGAGGAAATCAGCCCCAGCATTTT CASSLVGGGNQPQHF TRBV7-2 . TRBJ1-5 .
TGTGCCAGCAGTGAGAGACAGGGGGCGTCCGAGCAGTACTTC CASSERQGASEQYF TRBV2 . TRBJ2-7 TRBD1
TGTGCCATCAGTGAGTCGACGGGGAATGAGCAGTTCTTC CAISESTGNEQFF TRBV10-3 . TRBJ2-1 .
TGTGCCACCTCGACTTATAGCGGGGGCTACAATGAGCAGTTCTTC CATSTYSGGYNEQFF TRBV11-2 few TRBJ2-1 TRBD2
TGTGCCAGCTCACCACAGGCTAGCCTTAACACCGGGGAGCTGTTTTTT CASSPQASLNTGELFF TRBV18 . TRBJ2-2 .
TGTGCCAGCAGCTTAGCTACGGGACAGGGACTTTTTGAGGAGCAGTACTTC CASSLATGQGLFEEQYF TRBV7-9 . TRBJ2-7 TRBD1
TGTGCCAGCAGTTACCTGCAGGGGGGTGGCTACACCTTC CASSYLQGGGYTF TRBV6-5 once TRBJ1-2 TRBD1
TGTGCCAGCACCTCAGGCGGGGCAGGGGGTCACGGGGAGCTGTTTTTT CASTSGGAGGHGELFF TRBV6-6 few TRBJ2-2 .